This T cell receptor beta chain was captured in a study of blood T cell repertoires in COVID-19. TCRdb's copy holds only in-frame clones and misses some; the assay was immunoSEQ multiplex PCR. Among some 250,000 clones listed, roughly 80% were seen once. This TCR was sampled from a woman aged 55-69 years with active or convalescent COVID-19. The sequenced material came from peripheral blood.

The CDR3 nucleotides read TGTGCCAGCAATCAACAGGGGGTAGGCAATCAGCCCCAGCATTTT. As protein: CASNQQGVGNQPQHF. The V call is TRBV2, the J call TRBJ1-5, with 8 bases that match TRBD1. The germline gives CDR1 SNHLY, CDR2 FYNNEI. V gave up 7 bases and J gave up 2 bases; unmatched junction bases: 7. The CDR3 length is 15 residues.